This paragraph covers one TCR beta chain sequence. Its cognate antigen is unknown. TCRdb's table, derived via immunoSEQ multiplex PCR, lists solely in-frame clones and lacks some. The sample lists under 20,000 clones, 83% occurring once. The data were taken from a study of OX40 agonist ivuxolimab in advanced cancers. Study details: Previous treatment with anti-PD-1, anti-PD-L1 or anti-CTLA-4 therapy was allowed; more than 35% had received some.

The germline V gene has CDR1 SEHNR and CDR2 FQNEAQ (reference sequence). Trimming removed 5 bases from V and 3 bases from J; junction bases left unmatched: 12. CDR3 length equals 16 residues. Study-level findings and limits: At 0.1-3.0 mg/kg, partial responders had clonal expansion among the lowest observed.

Here the sequenced sample was CD4+ or CD8+ T cells sorted from blood, taken in a trial of the OX40 agonist ivuxolimab. This rearrangement joins TRBV7-9 to TRBJ1-1; 7 bases are a match to TRBD1. The clonotype comes from an adult with an advanced solid tumor such as melanoma, head and neck, liver or kidney cancer. CDR3 region: CASSPPDRGRDTEAFF. The CDR3 bases are TGTGCCAGCAGCCCTCCCGATAGGGGGCGGGACACTGAAGCTTTCTTT.